The TCR beta chain under discussion was sequenced for a study of Tregs in tolerant kidney transplant recipients. Study-level results: Findings come from small patient numbers and require larger validation. Tregs expanded with activated donor B cells seemed most donor-specific.

Profiling relied on immunoSEQ multiplex PCR, and the TCRdb table lists in-frame clones only, not all of them. Of some 70,000 clones detected, 84% appear once; the ten largest clones hold approximately 4%. The germline V and J ends were trimmed by 4 bases and 8 bases, with 14 bases remaining between them. CDR3 length: 12 amino acids. Germline V gene lookup returns CDR1 SQVTM and CDR2 ANQGSEA. This clone was recorded a few times. Its specificity is not known. Unstimulated Tregs (CD4+CD25+CD127-) and CD4+CD25- non-Tregs were sorted from PBMCs. The chain has TRBV29-1 and TRBJ2-5, with D unclear. The receptor was isolated from a human donor in good health. The sequenced material came from CD4+ T cells from blood. CDR3 nucleotide sequence: TGCAGCGTTGGTGGACCTGGGGTTACCCAGTACTTC. Protein: CSVGGPGVTQYF.